This T cell receptor beta chain was found in a study of T cells after yellow fever vaccination. Study at large: Fractions containing few cells were prepared with SMART-Seq v4 Ultra Low Input.

Study-level findings and limits: Most primary-vaccination clones recurred post-booster (approximately 96% CD4, over 70% CD8).

TCR cDNA was made by 5'RACE template switching, adding a universal primer site and UMIs. MiXCR was run by TCRdb on the 5' RACE reads, yielding one entry per CDR3 protein. The table has roughly 400,000 distinct CDR3 sequences, under 20% seen once; the top ten hold roughly 19%. CDR3 length: 14 residues. V shed 5 bases, J shed 5 bases, and the junction held 8 bases outside the gene matches. From germline, CDR1 is SGHRS and CDR2 YFSETQ. The table lists this clonotype with a few counts. Its target is unknown. The sequence derives from a man aged 18-30 years who received the YFV17D yellow fever vaccine. The chain combines TRBV5-1 with TRBJ1-1; TRBD1 aligns across 8 bases. Sequenced here: PBMCs, sampled before the yellow fever booster vaccination. The CDR3 region has the DNA TGCGCCAGCAGGTCCAGGGGGCGAAGGACTGAAGCTTTCTTT. Residues: CASRSRGRRTEAFF.